Below are 21 T cell receptor beta chains sequenced from a single sample in a study of OX40 agonist ivuxolimab in advanced cancers. The protocol was immunoSEQ multiplex PCR, while the TCRdb copy is restricted to in-frame clones and leaves out a portion. The data show approximately 77,000 clones, with 75% to 90% seen just once and under 8.5% held by the top ten. The input for sequencing was CD4+ or CD8+ T cells sorted from blood, taken in a trial of the OX40 agonist ivuxolimab. All receptors derive from an adult with an advanced solid tumor such as melanoma, head and neck, liver or kidney cancer.

V and J are TRBV12-5 and TRBJ1-1, with D uncertain. From germline, CDR1 is LGHNT and CDR2 FRNRAP. V gave up 9 bases and J gave up 0 bases, with 14 bases separating them. This CDR3 comprises 14 residues. CDR3 in amino acids: CARPERPMNTEAFF. The CDR3 nucleotides are TGTGCTAGACCCGAACGGCCAATGAACACTGAAGCTTTCTTT.

The chain joins TRBV7-3 to TRBJ2-7; D perhaps matches TRBD1 (6 bases). The germline gives CDR1 SGHTA, CDR2 FQGTGA. V lost 5 bases and J 6 bases, leaving 17 bases between the germline ends. The CDR3 is made up of 14 amino acids. The chain's CDR3 is CASSLSPGVGEQYF. CDR3 DNA: TGTGCCAGCAGCCTAAGTCCAGGGGTAGGCGAGCAGTACTTC. Together with reference TRBV7-3 and TRBJ2-7, the CDR3 gives the full variable domain: GAGVSQTPSNKVTEKGKYVELRCDPISGHTALYWYRQSLGQGPEFLIYFQGTGAADDSGLPNDRFFAVRPEGSVSTLKIQRTERGDSAVYLCASSLSPGVGEQYFGPGTRLTVT.

The chain employs TRBV19 and TRBJ2-6; 9 nucleotides match TRBD1. The germline CDR1 and CDR2 sequences are LNHDA and SQIVND (reference sequence). J lost 0 bases, V lost 3 bases, and 12 bases had no gene match. The CDR3 runs to 20 residues. The CDR3 bases are TGTGCCAGTAGTATCCGGGTGAGGGGACAGGGCATCTCTGGGGCCAACGTCCTGACTTTC. Translation: CASSIRVRGQGISGANVLTF.

CDR3: CASSHPPPPGQNQPQHF. DNA for the CDR3: TGCGCCAGCAGCCACCCTCCCCCCCCAGGACAAAATCAGCCCCAGCATTTT. J is TRBJ1-5 and V is TRBV4-1; possibly TRBD1 for D (5 bases). The germline V gene encodes CDR1 MGHRA and CDR2 YSYEKL. The CDR3 spans 17 residues. V was pared by 3 bases and J by 4 bases, with 19 bases between.

V and J are TRBV13 and TRBJ2-1, with TRBD1 identical over 9 bases. This CDR3 spans 19 amino acids. After removal of 1 base from V and 7 bases from J, the junction contained 17 bases not matched to a gene. The germline CDR1 and CDR2 sequences are PRHDT and FYEKMQ (reference sequence). The CDR3 reads CASSLDKRLIGTGKNEQFF. CDR3 DNA sequence: TGTGCCAGCAGCTTAGATAAGCGGTTGATAGGGACAGGGAAAAATGAGCAGTTCTTC.

This clone was seen at least ten times. The genes are TRBV28 and TRBJ1-5; tentatively, D is TRBD1 (6 bases). The germline V and J ends were trimmed by 7 bases and 6 bases, with 16 bases remaining between them. CDR3 length: 14 amino acids. Germline V gene lookup returns CDR1 MDHEN and CDR2 SYDVKM. The CDR3 is CASTIAGGSQPQHF. The CDR3 nucleotides are TGTGCCAGCACTATAGCGGGGGGCAGTCAGCCCCAGCATTTT.

The chain carries TRBV6-1 and TRBJ2-3; D gene ambiguous. Trimming shortened V by 3 bases and J by 6 bases, and 10 bases separated the two germline ends. CDR1 is MNHNS and CDR2 is SASEGT in the germline V gene. The CDR3 extends over 13 amino acids. CDR3 region: CASSDQEWDTQYF. The CDR3 DNA follows: TGTGCCAGCAGTGATCAGGAATGGGATACGCAGTATTTT.

The rearrangement joins TRBV7-2 to TRBJ2-2; D tentatively reads TRBD1 or TRBD2 (5 bases each). CDR1 and CDR2 (germline): SGHTA, FQGNSA. Trimming pared 6 bases from V and 5 bases from J, leaving 13 bases between. This CDR3 contains 14 residues. The DNA for the CDR3 is TGTGCCAGCAGGGGGTCCGGGACGACCGGGGAGCTGTTTTTT. Its protein is CASRGSGTTGELFF. Variable domain in full (rest from reference TRBV7-2 and TRBJ2-2): GAGVSQSPSNKVTEKGKDVELRCDPISGHTALYWYRQSLGQGLEFLIYFQGNSAPDKSGLPSDRFSAERTGGSVSTLTIQRTQQEDSAVYLCASRGSGTTGELFFGEGSRLTVL.

V usage is TRBV6-5 and J usage is TRBJ1-5; weak D call: TRBD1 (5 bases). The CDR3 is made up of 16 amino acids. Trimming shortened V by 2 bases and J by 1 base, and 12 bases separated the two germline ends. Germline-derived CDR1 and CDR2 are MNHEY and SVGAGI. The CDR3 here is CASSYDSLTSNQPQHF. As DNA, the CDR3 is TGTGCCAGCAGTTACGACAGTCTTACGAGCAATCAGCCCCAGCATTTT.

This chain uses TRBV6-4 with TRBJ2-1; tentative D call: TRBD1 (6 bases). Germline values: CDR1 MRHNA, CDR2 SNTAGT. V lost 3 bases and J 3 bases, leaving 12 bases between the germline ends. This CDR3 comprises 15 residues. Here the CDR3 reads CASSEQGRLYNEQFF. The CDR3 DNA follows: TGTGCCAGCAGTGAACAGGGCCGTCTCTACAATGAGCAGTTCTTC.

This CDR3 reads CATSIKQGPGANVLTF. The CDR3 region has the DNA TGTGCCACCAGCATAAAGCAGGGGCCTGGGGCCAACGTCCTGACTTTC. J is TRBJ2-6 and V is TRBV15; maybe TRBD1 (6 bases). Trimming pared 4 bases from V and 2 bases from J, leaving 12 bases between. The CDR3 extends over 16 amino acids. The germline CDR1 and CDR2 sequences are LNHNV and YYDKDF (reference sequence).

The chain uses TRBV9 and TRBJ2-3; D gene uncertain. Trimming took 1 base from V and 1 from J, leaving 7 bases between them. CDR1 and CDR2 from the germline V gene are SGDLS and YYNGEE. The CDR3 totals 14 residues. In DNA form, the CDR3 reads TGTGCCAGCAGCGTAAGAAGGGGCACAGATACGCAGTATTTT. It is translated as CASSVRRGTDTQYF.

V is TRBV19 and J is TRBJ1-1, with 9 nucleotides matching TRBD1. CDR3 length equals 14 residues. J lost 3 bases, V lost 5 bases, and 4 bases had no gene match. Germline V gene lookup returns CDR1 LNHDA and CDR2 SQIVND (reference sequence). DNA for the CDR3: TGTGCCAGTAGTGCCCGGGACAGGGACACTGAAGCTTTCTTT. It yields the protein CASSARDRDTEAFF.

V usage is TRBV5-4 and J usage is TRBJ1-2, with D maybe TRBD1 (5 bases). This CDR3 region has 16 residues. CDR1 and CDR2 (germline): SGHNT, YYREEE (reference sequence). V dropped 4 bases and J dropped 2 bases, with 18 bases sitting between them. The CDR3 nucleotides are TGTGCCAGCAGCCCCGTGTCAGGGACGGGCAACTATGGCTACACCTTC. This sequence encodes CASSPVSGTGNYGYTF. The full variable domain, its missing parts supplied by reference TRBV5-4 and TRBJ1-2, is ETGVTQSPTHLIKTRGQQVTLRCSSQSGHNTVSWYQQALGQGPQFIFQYYREEENGRGNFPPRFSGLQFPNYSSELNVNALELDDSALYLCASSPVSGTGNYGYTFGSGTRLTVV.

V and J are TRBV19 and TRBJ2-3, with 11 positions matching TRBD2. CDR1 LNHDA and CDR2 SQIVND come from the germline V gene (reference sequence). This CDR3 is built from 18 residues. J lost 0 bases, V lost 5 bases, and 10 bases had no gene match. The DNA for the CDR3 is TGTGCCAGTAGTGTTTCTAGCGGGAGGATGGAAAGCACAGATACGCAGTATTTT. Translating gives CASSVSSGRMESTDTQYF.

CDR3 nucleotides: TGCGCCAGCAGCGGTCAGGGTCCGCCTAATGAAAAACTGTTTTTT. Residues: CASSGQGPPNEKLFF. The chain employs TRBV5-1 and TRBJ1-4, with D possibly TRBD1 on 5 matching bases. The CDR3 is 15 amino acids. The germline V gene encodes CDR1 SGHRS and CDR2 YFSETQ. Trimming left V 4 bases short and J 3 bases short, with 13 bases between.

This chain uses TRBV2 with TRBJ2-2; 11 bases are a match to TRBD2. Germline values: CDR1 SNHLY, CDR2 FYNNEI. V lost 6 bases and J lost 1; bases outside the gene matches: 7. CDR3 length: 17 amino acids. CDR3 coding DNA: TGTGCCAGCAGCGCTTCTAGCGGGGGGAGGAACACCGGGGAGCTGTTTTTT. This translates into CASSASSGGRNTGELFF.

The chain uses TRBV5-5 and TRBJ1-4; D remains unclear. Per germline, CDR1 SGHKS and CDR2 YYEKEE (reference sequence). The CDR3 covers 15 residues. V was trimmed by 4 bases and J by 2 bases, leaving 12 bases between them. CDR3 loop: CASSHPPGTNEKLFF. CDR3 DNA sequence: TGTGCCAGCAGCCACCCCCCGGGTACTAATGAAAAACTGTTTTTT.

With regard to this clone: Its ends do not fully match the called genes, so a read error is possible. Different DNA sequences within this sample yield the same CDR3. V and J are TRBV7-2 and TRBJ2-3, with D tentatively TRBD2 (5 bases). This CDR3 region has 16 residues. The germline CDR1 and CDR2 sequences are SGHTA and FQGNSA. This chain's CDR3 is CASSHQSRVGGDTQYF. The CDR3 DNA follows: TGCGCCAGCAGCCACCAGAGCCGGGTTGGAGGAGATACGCAGTATTTT.

This rearrangement joins TRBV9 to TRBJ2-7, with no clear D. The CDR3 has 14 residues. V lost 4 bases, J lost 4 bases, and 15 bases lay in between. Germline CDR1 SGDLS, CDR2 YYNGEE. For the CDR3, the DNA is TGTGCCAGCAGCCCAGCCGGCAGTTTGTACGAGCAGTACTTC. As protein: CASSPAGSLYEQYF.

V gene TRBV5-1 combines with J gene TRBJ1-5, with a tentative D call TRBD1 (6 bases). The CDR3 is 14 residues long. The germline gives CDR1 SGHRS, CDR2 YFSETQ. V was shortened by 2 bases and J by 7 bases, with 13 bases between the two germline ends. Here the CDR3 reads CASSLQGPGQPQHF. CDR3 coding DNA: TGCGCCAGCAGCTTACAGGGTCCAGGACAGCCCCAGCATTTT.